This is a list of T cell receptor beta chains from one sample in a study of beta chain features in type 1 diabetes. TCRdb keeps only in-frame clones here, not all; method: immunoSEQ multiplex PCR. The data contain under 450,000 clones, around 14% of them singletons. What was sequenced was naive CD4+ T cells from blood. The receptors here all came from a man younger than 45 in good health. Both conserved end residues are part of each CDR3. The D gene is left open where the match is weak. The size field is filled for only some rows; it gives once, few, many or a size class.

cdr3_nt: TGTGCCTGGGCTTACTCTGGGGCCAACGTCCTGACTTTC
cdr3_aa: CAWAYSGANVLTF
d_call: .
v_call: TRBV30
clone_size: .
j_call: TRBJ2-6

cdr3_nt: TGTGCCAGCAGTCAGGACGGGACAGCCTTTGGCTACACCTTC
cdr3_aa: CASSQDGTAFGYTF
d_call: TRBD1
v_call: TRBV6-5
clone_size: .
j_call: TRBJ1-2

cdr3_nt: TGTGCCAGCAGCCCAGGACAGGGGGGAGATACGCAGTATTTT
cdr3_aa: CASSPGQGGDTQYF
d_call: TRBD1
v_call: TRBV7-2
clone_size: .
j_call: TRBJ2-3

cdr3_nt: TGTGCCTGGAGTGTAGCAGGGGCAAATCAGCCCCAGCATTTT
cdr3_aa: CAWSVAGANQPQHF
d_call: .
v_call: TRBV30
clone_size: .
j_call: TRBJ1-5

cdr3_nt: TGCGCCAGCAGCTTGACGGGGAACCCTTACAATGAGCAGTTCTTC
cdr3_aa: CASSLTGNPYNEQFF
d_call: .
v_call: TRBV5-1
clone_size: few
j_call: TRBJ2-1

cdr3_nt: TGTGCCAGCAGCCAAAGGACAGGGAAGAGGTACGAGCAGTACTTC
cdr3_aa: CASSQRTGKRYEQYF
d_call: TRBD1
v_call: TRBV7-2
clone_size: few
j_call: TRBJ2-7

cdr3_nt: TGTGCCAGCTCACCCCGGGACGTTGGCACTGAAGCTTTCTTT
cdr3_aa: CASSPRDVGTEAFF
d_call: .
v_call: TRBV18
clone_size: .
j_call: TRBJ1-1

cdr3_nt: TGCAGCGTTGCAATGGGCCCTGAAGCTTTCTTT
cdr3_aa: CSVAMGPEAFF
d_call: .
v_call: TRBV29-1
clone_size: few
j_call: TRBJ1-1

cdr3_nt: TGTGCTAGCGGTCCAGGGGGAGGGGAGCTGTTTTTT
cdr3_aa: CASGPGGGELFF
d_call: .
v_call: TRBV7-7
clone_size: few
j_call: TRBJ2-2

cdr3_nt: TGTGCCAGCAGTTTAAGCCAGATCCATACGCAGTATTTT
cdr3_aa: CASSLSQIHTQYF
d_call: .
v_call: TRBV27
clone_size: few
j_call: TRBJ2-3

cdr3_nt: TGTGCCAGCAGCTTAGCGCGGGGCACAGATACGCAGTATTTT
cdr3_aa: CASSLARGTDTQYF
d_call: .
v_call: TRBV7-2
clone_size: few
j_call: TRBJ2-3

cdr3_nt: TGCGCCAGCAGCCCCGGGACAGGTGCTGGACCCCAGCATTTT
cdr3_aa: CASSPGTGAGPQHF
d_call: TRBD1
v_call: TRBV4-1
clone_size: once
j_call: TRBJ1-5

cdr3_nt: TGTGCCAGCAGCTTATGGTCACGGGATACGCAGTATTTT
cdr3_aa: CASSLWSRDTQYF
d_call: .
v_call: TRBV7-2
clone_size: few
j_call: TRBJ2-3

cdr3_nt: TGTGCCAGCAGCTGGGGGTCTGAGGCGGAGACCCAGTACTTC
cdr3_aa: CASSWGSEAETQYF
d_call: .
v_call: TRBV9
clone_size: .
j_call: TRBJ2-5

cdr3_nt: TGTGCCAGCAGCCGAAGGAGGGGAGAGACCCAGTACTTC
cdr3_aa: CASSRRRGETQYF
d_call: .
v_call: TRBV7-3
clone_size: few
j_call: TRBJ2-5